This record concerns one T cell receptor (beta chain) sequence. Its antigen remains unknown. The data derive from a study of OX40 agonist ivuxolimab in advanced cancers. Study-level information: A diagnosis of hepatocellular carcinoma, melanoma, renal cell or head and neck cancer was present in dose-escalation patients.

The CDR3 loop spans 15 amino acids. The V segment lost 6 bases and the J segment 5 bases; nucleotides outside the gene matches: 12. The germline CDR1 and CDR2 sequences are MDHEN and SYDVKM. Method: immunoSEQ multiplex PCR; TCRdb's copy keeps in-frame clones and lacks some. Found here are more than 30,000 clones, about 86% of them singletons; the top ten hold 2.4%. Study-wide findings and caveats: Among T cells, CD8+ cells averaged more expanded clones than CD4+ cells.

The chain has TRBV28 and TRBJ2-7, with 8 bases lining up with TRBD1. The TCR was taken from an adult with an advanced solid tumor such as melanoma, head and neck, liver or kidney cancer. Specimen: CD4+ or CD8+ T cells sorted from blood, collected in a trial of the OX40 agonist ivuxolimab. The CDR3 nucleotides are TGTGCCAGCAGCCAAACGACAGGGGCTATCAACGAGCAGTACTTC. Translated, it gives CASSQTTGAINEQYF.